This passage covers 24 T cell receptor beta chains from one sample sequenced in a study of T cell repertoires in cytomegalovirus infection. TCRdb ran MiXCR on the reads and lists one entry per CDR3 protein. The sample shows hundreds of thousands of distinct CDR3 sequences, around 29% of them seen only once. Their recognized antigens are unknown. The specimen was cultured CD8+ T cells from PBMCs, collected from culture after CMV antigen stimulation. The receptor source for this set is a human donor in good health (CMV status not recorded). Some clones in this sample may be carry-over from other donors' samples.

This sequence joins TRBV6-6 and TRBJ2-3; 10 bases are shared with TRBD1. Trimming cost V 5 bases and J 2 bases; bases outside gene matches: 4. The CDR3 sequence is 15 residues long. Germline loops: CDR1 MNHNY, CDR2 SVGAGI (reference sequence). The CDR3 DNA sequence: TGTGCCAGCAGTCCCGGACAGGGGGACACAGATACGCAGTATTTT. It is translated as CASSPGQGDTDTQYF.

The chain carries TRBV10-3 and TRBJ2-6; 9 bases agree with TRBD1. Looked up from germline, CDR1 is ENHRY and CDR2 is SYGVKD. Trimming removed 6 bases from V and 4 bases from J; junction bases left unmatched: 7. This CDR3 is 16 amino acids long. Written as DNA, the CDR3 is TGTGCCATCAGGGACCGGACAGGGGACGGGGCCAACGTCCTGACTTTC. Amino acids: CAIRDRTGDGANVLTF.

This clonotype was observed many times. The gene calls are TRBV5-1 and TRBJ1-1, with 7 bases that match TRBD1. J lost 3 bases, V lost 1 base, and 6 bases had no gene match. This CDR3 has 15 residues. Germline CDR1 SGHRS, CDR2 YFSETQ. CDR3 coding DNA: TGCGCCAGCAGCTTGAGCAGGGGGGGGGACACTGAAGCTTTCTTT. It is translated as CASSLSRGGDTEAFF. Combining the CDR3 with reference TRBV5-1 and TRBJ1-1 gives the whole variable domain KAGVTQTPRYLIKTRGQQVTLSCSPISGHRSVSWYQQTPGQGLQFLFEYFSETQRNKGNFPGRFSGRQFSNSRSEMNVSTLELGDSALYLCASSLSRGGDTEAFFGQGTRLTVV.

The chain carries TRBV6-6 and TRBJ1-1; D gene ambiguous. V was cut by 2 bases and J by 2 bases, with 15 bases left in between. This CDR3 comprises 16 residues. Germline lookup yields CDR1 MNHNY and CDR2 SVGAGI (reference sequence). The CDR3 bases are TGTGCCAGCAGTTACGGAAGCGCGAGAGGAAACACTGAAGCTTTCTTT. The encoded protein is CASSYGSARGNTEAFF.

V and J are TRBV4-2 and TRBJ1-1; D gene uncertain. The CDR3 has 14 residues. Germline V lookup: CDR1 LGHNA, CDR2 YNFKEQ. V lost 2 bases to trimming and J lost 2 bases, with 9 bases between them. DNA of the CDR3: TGTGCCAGCAGCCAACCCGACGGCAACACTGAAGCTTTCTTT. It is translated as CASSQPDGNTEAFF.

This clonotype was seen at least ten times. The chain recombines TRBV7-6 with TRBJ2-5; D possibly matches TRBD1 or TRBD2 (6 bases each). The CDR3 covers 11 residues. The V gene's germline CDR1 is SGHVS and CDR2 FNYEAQ. The V and J ends lost 8 bases and 10 bases respectively, with 14 bases between them. This chain's CDR3 is CASGDSRGQYF. CDR3 DNA sequence: TGTGCCAGCGGGGACTCCAGGGGCCAGTACTTC.

V gene TRBV2 combines with J gene TRBJ1-1; tentatively, D is TRBD1 (6 bases). V dropped 7 bases and J dropped 4 bases, with 13 bases sitting between them. Germline values: CDR1 SNHLY, CDR2 FYNNEI. The CDR3 runs 13 residues. CDR3 sequence: CASMRGISTEAFF. CDR3 DNA sequence: TGTGCCAGCATGAGGGGGATCAGCACTGAAGCTTTCTTT. The full variable domain, its missing parts supplied by reference TRBV2 and TRBJ1-1, is EPEVTQTPSHQVTQMGQEVILRCVPISNHLYFYWYRQILGQKVEFLVSFYNNEISEKSEIFDDQFSVERPDGSNFTLKIRSTKLEDSAMYFCASMRGISTEAFFGQGTRLTVV.

The genes are TRBV6-2 or TRBV6-3 and TRBJ2-2; 7 bases fit TRBD1. Germline V gene data show CDR1 as MNHEY and CDR2 as SVGEGT. The CDR3 has 16 amino acids. Germline trimming cut 3 bases from V and 1 base from J; bases unmatched to any gene: 5. The CDR3 sequence is CASSYFRTGNTGELFF. The CDR3 coding sequence is TGTGCCAGCAGTTATTTCAGGACAGGGAACACCGGGGAGCTGTTTTTT.

This chain uses TRBV12-5 with TRBJ2-1; TRBD1 might be the D (5 bases). From germline, CDR1 is LGHNT and CDR2 FRNRAP. The CDR3 is made up of 14 amino acids. Between the trimmed V and J ends, which lost 7 bases and 6 bases, there was a span of 16 bases. The CDR3 DNA sequence: TGTGCTAGTGATAGGGGTGTTACCCCCAATGAGCAGTTCTTC. Translated: CASDRGVTPNEQFF. Supplemented by reference TRBV12-5 and TRBJ2-1, the full variable domain reads DARVTQTPRHKVTEMGQEVTMRCQPILGHNTVFWYRQTMMQGLELLAYFRNRAPLDDSGMPKDRFSAEMPDATLATLKIQPSEPRDSAVYFCASDRGVTPNEQFFGPGTRLTVL.

V and J are TRBV12-3 or TRBV12-4 and TRBJ1-3; 8 nucleotides line up with TRBD1. J gave up 10 bases and V 3 bases, and 8 bases lay outside the gene matches. The CDR3 totals 14 residues. This CDR3 reads CASSFGTGGETIYF. CDR3 DNA sequence: TGTGCCAGCAGTTTCGGGACAGGTGGAGAGACCATATATTTT.

In this sample, this clonotype turned up a few times. V usage is TRBV7-9 and J usage is TRBJ1-2; D gene ambiguous. This CDR3 region has 16 residues. V shed 5 bases and J shed 0 bases, with 16 bases lying between them. The germline gives CDR1 SEHNR, CDR2 FQNEAQ (reference sequence). For the CDR3, the DNA is TGTGCCAGCAGCCCCACGGTTGGAAGCCCTAACTATGGCTACACCTTC. It specifies CASSPTVGSPNYGYTF.

The V call is TRBV29-1, the J call TRBJ2-5, with no clear D. Germline-derived CDR1 and CDR2 are SQVTM and ANQGSEA. Trimming took 3 bases from V and 0 from J, leaving 2 bases between them. The CDR3 totals 11 residues. CDR3 sequence (DNA): TGCAGCGTTGAGTACCAAGAGACCCAGTACTTC. This codes for CSVEYQETQYF.

The chain is built from TRBV7-9 and TRBJ2-4; either TRBD1 or TRBD2 may supply D (5 bases each). CDR3 length equals 20 residues. Trimming removed 6 bases at V and 6 bases at J, with 33 bases between. CDR1 is SEHNR and CDR2 is FQNEAQ in the germline V gene (reference sequence). This CDR3 reads CASSPVAFGDRSYSRNIQYF. CDR3 sequence (DNA): TGTGCCAGCAGTCCAGTCGCTTTCGGGGACCGATCATATTCTAGAAACATTCAGTACTTC.

This clonotype was seen only a few times. The chain uses TRBV7-9 and TRBJ1-5, with D tentatively TRBD1 (5 bases). Germline loops: CDR1 SEHNR, CDR2 FQNEAQ (reference sequence). CDR3 size: 17 residues. V was shortened by 5 bases and J by 0 bases, with 17 bases between the two germline ends. This CDR3 reads CASSPARDVYSNQPQHF. The CDR3 coding sequence is TGTGCCAGCAGCCCCGCTAGGGACGTCTATAGCAATCAGCCCCAGCATTTT.

This clonotype showed up just a few times. The chain carries TRBV7-9 and TRBJ1-1; no clear D. Germline-derived CDR1 and CDR2 are SEHNR and FQNEAQ (reference sequence). The CDR3 runs 12 residues. V was shortened by 6 bases and J by 6 bases, with 11 bases between the two germline ends. The CDR3 loop is CASSPLRAEAFF. The CDR3 DNA follows: TGTGCCAGCAGTCCCCTGAGGGCTGAAGCTTTCTTT.

Points on this clonotype: This may be a read error: a much more frequent sequence differs by one nucleotide. The rearrangement joins TRBV7-4 to TRBJ1-5, with D possibly TRBD1 on 5 matching bases. This CDR3 has 17 amino acids. Trimming cost V 1 base and J 2 bases, with 15 bases left between them. Germline V lookup: CDR1 SGHVT, CDR2 SQSDAQ. The CDR3 here is CASSLVPGTKGNQPQHF. CDR3 in DNA: TGTGCCAGCAGCTTAGTTCCAGGGACTAAAGGCAATCAGCCCCAGCATTTT. The entire variable domain, with the rest obtained from reference TRBV7-4 and TRBJ1-5, is as follows: GAGVSQSPRYKVAKRGRDVALRCDSISGHVTLYWYRQTLGQGSEVLTYSQSDAQRDKSGRPSGRFSAERPERSVSTLKIQRTEQGDSAVYLCASSLVPGTKGNQPQHFGDGTRLSIL.

This chain joins TRBV14 and TRBJ1-1, with D tentatively TRBD1 (6 bases). This CDR3 is 14 amino acids long. V lost 4 bases to trimming and J lost 3 bases, with 12 bases between them. Germline values: CDR1 SGHDN, CDR2 FVKESK. CDR3 loop: CASSPHREDTEAFF. The CDR3 DNA reads as TGTGCCAGCAGCCCCCACAGGGAGGACACTGAAGCTTTCTTT.

This chain connects TRBV4-1 to TRBJ2-7; 11 bases are shared with TRBD1. After removal of 3 bases from V and 7 bases from J, the junction contained 5 bases not matched to a gene. From germline, CDR1 is MGHRA and CDR2 YSYEKL. This CDR3 is 14 amino acids long. In DNA form, the CDR3 reads TGCGCCAGCAGCCAGGGGACAGGGGGTGTGGAGCAGTACTTC. Translated: CASSQGTGGVEQYF.

This clonotype has a handful of counts. CDR3 sequence (DNA): TGTGCCAGCAGTGTCATAGGGGGGGACAATGAGCAGTTCTTC. Protein product: CASSVIGGDNEQFF. The gene calls are TRBV12-3 or TRBV12-4 and TRBJ2-1; possible D gene TRBD2, 7 bases. V dropped 5 bases and J dropped 5 bases, with 13 bases sitting between them. The CDR3 runs 14 residues.

There are many counts of this clonotype. CDR3 amino acids: CASSLFRGQRETQYF. The CDR3 coding sequence is TGTGCCAGCAGCTTATTCAGGGGGCAGAGAGAGACCCAGTACTTC. The chain links TRBV7-8 to TRBJ2-5; 8 bases are shared with TRBD1. V dropped 2 bases and J dropped 4; count of bases not matched to a gene: 6. The CDR3 runs to 15 residues. Germline assignment: CDR1 SGHVS and CDR2 FQNEAQ.

The sample holds a few counts of this clonotype. The chain couples TRBV27 to TRBJ1-1; 11 bases fit TRBD1. This CDR3 is built from 14 residues. Germline V gives CDR1 MNHEY, CDR2 SMNVEV (reference sequence). V shed 6 bases, J shed 7 bases, and the junction held 7 bases outside the gene matches. The DNA of the CDR3 is TGTGCCAGCAGGCCAGGGACAGGGGGAGGTGAAGCTTTCTTT. The encoded protein is CASRPGTGGGEAFF.

The chain carries TRBV13 and TRBJ2-3; 8 bases are a match to TRBD1. Trimming at V came to 9 bases and at J to 4 bases, leaving 3 bases not matched to a gene. Germline values: CDR1 PRHDT, CDR2 FYEKMQ (reference sequence). This CDR3 contains 12 residues. The CDR3 here is CASGQGSDTQYF. DNA for the CDR3: TGTGCCAGTGGACAGGGCTCAGATACGCAGTATTTT.

The chain employs TRBV19 and TRBJ2-5; D not resolved. From germline, CDR1 is LNHDA and CDR2 SQIVND (reference sequence). CDR3 length: 13 amino acids. V was cut by 1 base and J by 3 bases, with 6 bases left in between. DNA for the CDR3: TGTGCCAGTAGTATAGTAGTTGAAGAGACCCAGTACTTC. Translated: CASSIVVEETQYF.

This clonotype was observed a single time. The V and J genes are TRBV29-1 and TRBJ1-2; 7 bases line up with TRBD1. Germline V lookup: CDR1 SQVTM, CDR2 ANQGSEA. J gave up 8 bases and V 6 bases, and 15 bases lay outside the gene matches. The CDR3 loop spans 14 amino acids. Written as DNA, the CDR3 is TGCAGCGTCCCGGACAGGAACGCCTCCAGGGGCTACACCTTC. Translating gives CSVPDRNASRGYTF.